This T cell receptor (beta chain) was documented in a study of prognosis after radiotherapy for stage I lung cancer. Whole-study context: All of the patients with non-small cell lung cancer, including 7 or 8 who had refused surgery, were considered to be medically inoperable. After radiotherapy, about 14 showed no significant progression while a few developed distant metastases (median approximately 7 months). Points from the study as a whole: Patients with distant metastases had lower Shannon entropy after stereotactic body radiation therapy. A fall in unique TCR clone counts followed stereotactic body radiation therapy, with medians of about 10,000 versus 6,900.

Comment on this clonotype: Its specificity is unknown.

Per germline, CDR1 MNHEY and CDR2 SVGAGI. There are 18 residues in the CDR3. J lost 2 bases, V lost 0 bases, and 11 bases had no gene match. Two-round multiplex PCR amplified TCR beta CDR3 from genomic DNA. Used in first-round PCR were primers specific to each TRBV and TRBJ gene. TCRdb analysed the multiplex PCR reads with MiXCR anew, one entry per CDR3 protein. Of around 29,000 distinct CDR3 sequences in the sample, 46% are singletons; the top ten hold about 16%. This receptor was taken from a donor older than 45 with non-small cell lung cancer. Source: PBMCs, taken before or after stereotactic body radiation therapy (not recorded which). The chain carries TRBV6-5 and TRBJ2-7; 9 positions agree with TRBD2. CDR3 protein: CASSYSGLAPQRTYEQYF. CDR3 nucleotides: TGTGCCAGCAGTTACTCGGGACTAGCTCCCCAAAGAACCTACGAGCAGTACTTC.